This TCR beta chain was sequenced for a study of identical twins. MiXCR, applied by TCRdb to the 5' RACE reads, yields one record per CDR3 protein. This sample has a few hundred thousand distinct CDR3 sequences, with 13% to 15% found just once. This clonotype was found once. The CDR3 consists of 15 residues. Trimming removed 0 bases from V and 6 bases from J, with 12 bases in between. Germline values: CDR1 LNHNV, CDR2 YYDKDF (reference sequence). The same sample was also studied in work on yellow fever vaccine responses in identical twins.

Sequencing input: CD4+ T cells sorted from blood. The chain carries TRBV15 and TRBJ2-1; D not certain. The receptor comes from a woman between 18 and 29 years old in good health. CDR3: CATSRDLGLRNEQFF. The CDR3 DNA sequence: TGTGCCACCAGCAGAGATCTAGGGCTCCGCAATGAGCAGTTCTTC. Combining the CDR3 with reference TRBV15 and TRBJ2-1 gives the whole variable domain DAMVIQNPRYQVTQFGKPVTLSCSQTLNHNVMYWYQQKSSQAPKLLFHYYDKDFNNEADTPDNFQSRRPNTSFCFLDIRSPGLGDTAMYLCATSRDLGLRNEQFFGPGTRLTVL.